The 29 T cell receptor beta chains in this list originate from one sample, sequenced in a study of T cell responses to AZD1222 COVID-19 vaccine. The method was immunoSEQ multiplex PCR; TCRdb's version includes in-frame clones alone and lacks a portion of them. This sample has hundreds of thousands of clones, with approximately 94% found just once. This specimen was peripheral blood, taken 28 days after the second AZD1222 dose. These receptor sequences come from an adult who received the AZD1222 COVID-19 vaccine.

The chain carries TRBV27 and TRBJ1-1, with 8 bases matching TRBD1. The junction had 7 bases not matched to a gene; V was cut back by 5 bases and J by 2 bases. CDR1 and CDR2 from the germline V gene are MNHEY and SMNVEV (reference sequence). The CDR3 extends over 15 amino acids. The CDR3 sequence is CASSPRQGINTEAFF. CDR3 bases: TGTGCCAGCAGTCCCCGACAGGGGATTAACACTGAAGCTTTCTTT.

This chain connects TRBV30 to TRBJ1-2, with 7 bases aligning to TRBD1. The CDR3 has 13 residues. CDR1 is GTSNPN and CDR2 is SVGIG in the germline V gene (reference sequence). Losses at the gene ends were 5 bases for V and 3 bases for J; bases not matched to a gene: 6. The CDR3 here is CAWGSGTDYGYTF. CDR3 nucleotide sequence: TGTGCCTGGGGTTCCGGGACAGACTATGGCTACACCTTC.

CDR3: CASSQSGGPYNEQFF. As DNA, the CDR3 is TGTGCCAGCAGCCAGTCAGGGGGCCCCTACAATGAGCAGTTCTTC. V gene TRBV5-4 combines with J gene TRBJ2-1; 8 bases align to TRBD1. The V gene's germline CDR1 is SGHNT and CDR2 YYREEE (reference sequence). Unmatched junction bases numbered 5, after V lost 4 bases and J lost 2 bases. The CDR3 spans 15 residues.

This clone showed up just once. This chain links TRBV29-1 with TRBJ1-4; 8 bases agree with TRBD1. Trimming at V came to 7 bases and at J to 7 bases, leaving 5 bases not matched to a gene. Per the germline V gene, CDR1 is SQVTM and CDR2 is ANQGSEA. This CDR3 contains 12 residues. DNA for the CDR3: TGCAGCGCTTCGACAGGGGCTGAAAAACTGTTTTTT. It specifies CSASTGAEKLFF.

This clone was seen only once. This sequence joins TRBV7-8 and TRBJ2-7; 9 bases agree with TRBD2. The CDR3 extends over 15 amino acids. Germline V gene lookup returns CDR1 SGHVS and CDR2 FQNEAQ. The V gene end was trimmed by 2 bases and the J gene end by 3 bases; junction bases not matched to a gene: 5. The CDR3 protein is CASSLLKRGVYEQYF. CDR3 DNA: TGTGCCAGCAGCTTACTCAAGCGGGGGGTCTACGAGCAGTACTTC.

This clone was seen just once. This chain uses TRBV12-3 or TRBV12-4 with TRBJ2-5; D is unresolved. The CDR3 covers 11 residues. V was pared by 8 bases and J by 5 bases, with 9 bases between. CDR3 loop: CASARYETQYF. In nucleotides, the CDR3 is TGTGCCAGCGCTCGGTATGAGACCCAGTACTTC.

The chain combines TRBV28 with TRBJ2-2; D is uncertain. The CDR3 sequence is 15 residues long. From germline, CDR1 is MDHEN and CDR2 SYDVKM. V lost 4 bases and J lost 7, with 16 bases in between. CDR3 residues: CASSSKKVIRGELFF. In nucleotides, the CDR3 is TGTGCCAGCAGTTCAAAAAAAGTTATCCGCGGGGAGCTGTTTTTT.

This chain uses TRBV28 with TRBJ2-4; the D gene could be TRBD1 or TRBD2 (5 bases each). Germline V gives CDR1 MDHEN, CDR2 SYDVKM. Trimming removed 7 bases at V and 0 bases at J, with 16 bases between. This CDR3 is built from 16 residues. The CDR3 reads CASNRGTAEAKNIQYF. The CDR3 nucleotides read TGTGCCAGCAATAGGGGTACAGCGGAAGCCAAAAACATTCAGTACTTC.

This rearrangement joins TRBV30 to TRBJ1-1, with D possibly matching TRBD1 (5 bases). Germline V gene data show CDR1 as GTSNPN and CDR2 as SVGIG (reference sequence). V lost 3 bases and J lost 8, with 13 bases in between. The CDR3 runs to 12 residues. The CDR3 here is CAWSRAGTEAFF. CDR3 sequence (DNA): TGTGCCTGGAGCAGGGCAGGGACCGAAGCTTTCTTT.

The chain employs TRBV6-1 and TRBJ1-5, with TRBD1 as a possible D gene (5 bases). CDR1 MNHNS and CDR2 SASEGT come from the germline V gene. Trimming cost V 2 bases and J 4 bases, with 9 bases left between them. The CDR3 runs 14 residues. CDR3 sequence: CASSESGGNQPQHF. The CDR3 region has the DNA TGTGCCAGCAGTGAATCGGGGGGAAATCAGCCCCAGCATTTT.

This clone was found once. The gene calls are TRBV7-3 and TRBJ1-4, with D uncertain. The germline V gene has CDR1 SGHTA and CDR2 FQGTGA. The CDR3 has 15 amino acids. Trimming removed 2 bases at V and 7 bases at J, with 14 bases between. The CDR3 DNA reads as TGTGCCAGCAGCTTAGGGCAGCAAGGGAGTGAAAAACTGTTTTTT. Amino acid sequence: CASSLGQQGSEKLFF.

The V and J genes are TRBV7-3 and TRBJ2-2; D assignment may be TRBD1 or TRBD2 (5 bases each). This CDR3 is built from 14 residues. V lost 5 bases, J lost 3 bases, and 10 bases lay in between. In germline, CDR1 is SGHTA, CDR2 FQGTGA. This chain's CDR3 is CASSGVGDTGELFF. CDR3 nucleotide sequence: TGTGCCAGCAGCGGAGTGGGGGACACCGGGGAGCTGTTTTTT. Looking up the rest from reference TRBV7-3 and TRBJ2-2 gives the full variable domain: GAGVSQTPSNKVTEKGKYVELRCDPISGHTALYWYRQSLGQGPEFLIYFQGTGAADDSGLPNDRFFAVRPEGSVSTLKIQRTERGDSAVYLCASSGVGDTGELFFGEGSRLTVL.

Written as DNA, the CDR3 is TGCAGCGTTTCTTGGGGCGATAATTCACCCCTCCACTTT. Translation gives CSVSWGDNSPLHF. The chain uses TRBV29-1 and TRBJ1-6; D might be TRBD1 (5 bases). There are 13 residues in the CDR3. Per germline, CDR1 SQVTM and CDR2 ANQGSEA. V was cut by 5 bases and J by 5 bases, with 10 bases left in between.

The chain combines TRBV6-5 with TRBJ2-2; unclear D gene. The CDR3 contains 13 residues. V shed 0 bases and J shed 8 bases, with 7 bases lying between them. The V gene's germline CDR1 is MNHEY and CDR2 SVGAGI. The CDR3 coding sequence is TGTGCCAGCAGTTACTCGAAAGCGGGGGAGCTGTTTTTT. This codes for CASSYSKAGELFF.

The V and J genes are TRBV3-1 (or the pseudogene TRBV3-2) and TRBJ1-2; D not certain. The CDR3 is made up of 12 amino acids. CDR1 and CDR2 from the germline V gene are LGHDT and YNNKEL (reference sequence). V was shortened by 2 bases and J by 2 bases, with 3 bases between the two germline ends. CDR3 protein: CASSQPNYGYTF. The CDR3 region has the DNA TGTGCCAGCAGCCAACCGAACTATGGCTACACCTTC.

This sequence joins TRBV3-1 (or the pseudogene TRBV3-2) and TRBJ2-1, with 16 bases identical to TRBD2. The CDR3 extends over 18 amino acids. The V gene end was trimmed by 0 bases and the J gene end by 8 bases; junction bases not matched to a gene: 7. Per germline, CDR1 LGHDT and CDR2 YNNKEL (reference sequence). The CDR3 spells CASSQDAPGLAGGDEQFF. The CDR3 DNA is TGTGCCAGCAGCCAAGATGCCCCGGGACTAGCGGGAGGGGATGAGCAGTTCTTC.

The genes are TRBV7-2 and TRBJ2-1, with D perhaps TRBD2 (6 bases). Germline V CDR1 and CDR2: SGHTA, FQGNSA. There are 14 residues in the CDR3. The V gene lost 8 bases and the J gene lost 8 bases, with 19 bases spanning the gap. The CDR3 loop is CASRLASSRHEQFF. The CDR3 nucleotides read TGTGCCAGCCGGCTAGCGTCTTCGAGGCATGAGCAGTTCTTC.

The chain carries TRBV6-5 and TRBJ2-7; D may be TRBD1 (5 bases). Germline assignment: CDR1 MNHEY and CDR2 SVGAGI. Trimming shortened V by 10 bases and J by 2 bases, and 18 bases separated the two germline ends. The CDR3 contains 14 residues. The CDR3 coding sequence is TGTGCCACCGACCCCGACAGAACCACCTACGAGCAGTACTTC. It encodes CATDPDRTTYEQYF.

This sequence joins TRBV19 and TRBJ1-5; D is unclear. The CDR3 length is 12 residues. Per the germline V gene, CDR1 is LNHDA and CDR2 is SQIVND (reference sequence). The V end lost 5 bases, the J end lost 3 bases, and 5 bases lay between the germline ends. Here the CDR3 DNA reads TGTGCCAGTAGTGGGAACAATCAGCCCCAGCATTTT. Translated: CASSGNNQPQHF.

The count of this clone is one. V usage is TRBV7-2 and J usage is TRBJ2-7; possibly TRBD1 for D (6 bases). V lost 2 bases and J 5 bases, leaving 16 bases between the germline ends. Germline CDR1 reads SGHTA; CDR2 reads FQGNSA. The CDR3 is made up of 15 amino acids. The CDR3 DNA is TGTGCCAGCAGCTTATGGGGCAGGGGCATGAACGAGCAGTACTTC. It specifies CASSLWGRGMNEQYF.

V usage is TRBV6-2 or TRBV6-3 and J usage is TRBJ2-1; TRBD2 agrees at 8 bases. V was clipped by 6 bases and J by 5 bases; unmatched bases: 12. The germline V gene has CDR1 MNHEY and CDR2 SVGEGT. The CDR3 is 16 residues long. This chain's CDR3 is CASSPTPGGAHNEQFF. In nucleotides, the CDR3 is TGTGCCAGCAGCCCCACCCCGGGAGGGGCCCACAATGAGCAGTTCTTC.

This clone was seen only once. V usage is TRBV12-1 and J usage is TRBJ2-3; the table's D call, TRBD1, has no DNA check behind it. TRBV12-1 is tagged as a pseudogene. The CDR3 sequence is 14 residues long. CDR3 nucleotides: TGTGCCAGCAGCGTCGACAAGAGCACAGATACGCAGTATTTT. Translating it yields CASSVDKSTDTQYF.

The chain carries TRBV4-1 and TRBJ2-1; D is unclear. V dropped 0 bases and J dropped 13 bases, with 10 bases sitting between them. Germline assignment: CDR1 MGHRA and CDR2 YSYEKL. This CDR3 is 12 amino acids long. The CDR3 coding sequence is TGCGCCAGCAGCCAAGAAACGGGCCATCAGTTCTTC. Translated, it gives CASSQETGHQFF.

The CDR3 sequence is CSVGAVRTGQETQYF. CDR3 DNA sequence: TGCAGCGTTGGAGCCGTACGGACAGGCCAAGAGACCCAGTACTTC. The V and J genes are TRBV29-1 and TRBJ2-5; 7 nucleotides match TRBD1. CDR3 size: 15 residues. The germline CDR1 and CDR2 sequences are SQVTM and ANQGSEA. V was pared by 4 bases and J by 1 base, with 9 bases of the junction left unmatched.

The V gene is TRBV7-2, the J gene TRBJ2-5, with D possibly matching TRBD2 (5 bases). Germline V CDR1 and CDR2: SGHTA, FQGNSA. The V gene lost 7 bases and the J gene lost 1 base, with 16 bases spanning the gap. This CDR3 is 15 amino acids long. CDR3 bases: TGTGCCAGCAATATGGGATCAGGACTCCAAGAGACCCAGTACTTC. This translates into CASNMGSGLQETQYF.

This chain connects TRBV28 to TRBJ1-2; D not resolved. CDR1 MDHEN and CDR2 SYDVKM come from the germline V gene. The CDR3 totals 13 residues. V was trimmed by 2 bases and J by 5 bases, leaving 9 bases between them. CDR3: CASSLGQSYGYTF. The CDR3 DNA reads TGTGCCAGCAGTTTAGGGCAGTCATATGGCTACACCTTC.

V usage is TRBV9 and J usage is TRBJ2-7; TRBD2 matches 14 bases. CDR3 size: 18 residues. V lost 4 bases to trimming and J lost 5 bases; unmatched junction nucleotides: 14. The germline gives CDR1 SGDLS, CDR2 YYNGEE. The chain's CDR3 is CASSPRSGTSGSEDEQYF. DNA for the CDR3: TGTGCCAGCAGCCCCAGATCCGGGACTAGCGGGAGCGAGGACGAGCAGTACTTC.

This chain uses TRBV12-3 or TRBV12-4 with TRBJ2-3; the D is unclear. Trimming took off 6 bases at V and 4 bases at J, with 5 bases between the two ends. The CDR3 is made up of 11 amino acids. CDR3 region: CASRVADTQYF. The CDR3 bases are TGTGCCAGCAGGGTAGCAGATACGCAGTATTTT.

The J gene is TRBJ2-3, the V gene TRBV5-1; 10 nucleotides match TRBD2. CDR3 length: 16 amino acids. V dropped 4 bases and J dropped 1; count of bases not matched to a gene: 6. Per the germline V gene, CDR1 is SGHRS and CDR2 is YFSETQ. CDR3 protein: CASSPGTSAGTDTQYF. The DNA for the CDR3 is TGCGCCAGCAGCCCCGGGACTAGCGCTGGCACAGATACGCAGTATTTT.